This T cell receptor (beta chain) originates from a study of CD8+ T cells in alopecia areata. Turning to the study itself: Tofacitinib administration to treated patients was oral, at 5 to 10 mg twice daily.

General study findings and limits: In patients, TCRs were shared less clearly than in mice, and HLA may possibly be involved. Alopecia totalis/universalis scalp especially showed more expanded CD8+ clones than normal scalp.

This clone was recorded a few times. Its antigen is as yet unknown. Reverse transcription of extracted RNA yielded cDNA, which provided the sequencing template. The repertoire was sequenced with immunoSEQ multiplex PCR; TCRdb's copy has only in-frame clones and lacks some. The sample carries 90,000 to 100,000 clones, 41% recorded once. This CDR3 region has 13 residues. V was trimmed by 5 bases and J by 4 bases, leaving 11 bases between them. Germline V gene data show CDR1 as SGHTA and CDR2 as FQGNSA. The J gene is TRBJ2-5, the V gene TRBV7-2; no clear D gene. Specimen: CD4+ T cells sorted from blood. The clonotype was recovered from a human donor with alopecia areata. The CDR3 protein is CASSVRPGETQYF. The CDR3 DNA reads TGTGCCAGCAGCGTACGACCGGGAGAGACCCAGTACTTC.